The 7 T cell receptor beta chains presented below share a single source sample, sequenced in a study of PD-1 blockade in classical Hodgkin lymphoma. The protocol was immunoSEQ multiplex PCR, while the TCRdb copy is restricted to in-frame clones and leaves out a portion. In the table there are approximately 61,000 clones, around 87% of which are singletons. Each patient relapsed following autologous stem cell transplantation, and prior brentuximab vedotin exposure differed. Material: peripheral blood mononuclear cells (PBMCs), obtained at baseline. These receptor sequences come from a human donor with classical Hodgkin lymphoma.

The V and J genes are TRBV19 and TRBJ1-1; D is perhaps TRBD1 (6 bases). Trimming shortened V by 5 bases and J by 4 bases, and 17 bases separated the two germline ends. Germline loops: CDR1 LNHDA, CDR2 SQIVND (reference sequence). CDR3 size: 15 residues. CDR3 nucleotide sequence: TGTGCCAGTAGTTCGGGGGGGCTGCCTCTCACTGAAGCTTTCTTT. This translates into CASSSGGLPLTEAFF.

The J gene is TRBJ1-4, the V gene TRBV4-1; D not certain. The V gene lost 1 base and the J gene lost 0 bases, with 6 bases spanning the gap. Germline assignment: CDR1 MGHRA and CDR2 YSYEKL. This CDR3 is 15 amino acids long. Here the CDR3 DNA reads TGCGCCAGCAGCCAAGGACCCGCAACTAATGAAAAACTGTTTTTT. Translated, it gives CASSQGPATNEKLFF.

This clone was seen just once. The V gene is TRBV27, the J gene TRBJ2-3, with unresolved D. Per germline, CDR1 MNHEY and CDR2 SMNVEV (reference sequence). The CDR3 is 14 amino acids. Between the trimmed V and J ends, which lost 2 bases and 2 bases, there was a span of 8 bases. CDR3: CASSLQDPTDTQYF. Here the CDR3 DNA reads TGTGCCAGCAGTTTACAGGATCCCACAGATACGCAGTATTTT.

CDR3 nucleotides: TGTGCCAGCAGCCCTCCGGGCACAGATACGCAGTATTTT. It yields the protein CASSPPGTDTQYF. The chain recombines TRBV5-6 with TRBJ2-3; D remains ambiguous. The CDR3 covers 13 residues. From germline, CDR1 is SGHDT and CDR2 YYEEEE. The ends were cut back, 4 bases at V and 1 base at J, with 7 bases in the middle.

The rearrangement links TRBV5-4 to TRBJ2-3, with D maybe TRBD2 (6 bases). V was cut by 2 bases and J by 3 bases, with 10 bases left in between. The CDR3 is 14 amino acids. Germline values: CDR1 SGHNT, CDR2 YYREEE (reference sequence). This chain's CDR3 is CASSLRRETDTQYF. Here the CDR3 DNA reads TGTGCCAGCAGCTTAAGGAGGGAGACAGATACGCAGTATTTT.

The J gene is TRBJ1-1, the V gene TRBV2; D ambiguous. The CDR3 runs 14 residues. The V gene lost 4 bases and the J gene lost 2 bases, with 11 bases spanning the gap. CDR1 SNHLY and CDR2 FYNNEI come from the germline V gene. The CDR3 here is CASSGEQPNTEAFF. The CDR3 DNA follows: TGTGCCAGCAGTGGAGAACAGCCCAACACTGAAGCTTTCTTT.

The CDR3 DNA reads TGTGCCAGCAGCGTAGCTTTGGGATACCAAGAGACCCAGTACTTC. Its protein product is CASSVALGYQETQYF. The genes are TRBV9 and TRBJ2-5, with D unclear. V was cut by 0 bases and J by 0 bases, with 9 bases left in between. Germline values: CDR1 SGDLS, CDR2 YYNGEE. The CDR3 has 15 residues.